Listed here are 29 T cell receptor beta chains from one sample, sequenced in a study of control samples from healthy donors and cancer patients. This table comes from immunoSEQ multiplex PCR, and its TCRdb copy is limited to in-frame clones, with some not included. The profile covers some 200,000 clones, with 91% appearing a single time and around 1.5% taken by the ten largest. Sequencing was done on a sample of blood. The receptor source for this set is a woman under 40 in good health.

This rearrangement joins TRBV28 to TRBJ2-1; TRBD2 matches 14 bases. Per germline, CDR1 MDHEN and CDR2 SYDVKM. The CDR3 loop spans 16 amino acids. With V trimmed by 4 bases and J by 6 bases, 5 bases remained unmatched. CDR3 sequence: CASSSRTSGRFNEQFF. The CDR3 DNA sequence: TGTGCCAGCAGTTCCAGGACTAGCGGGAGGTTCAATGAGCAGTTCTTC.

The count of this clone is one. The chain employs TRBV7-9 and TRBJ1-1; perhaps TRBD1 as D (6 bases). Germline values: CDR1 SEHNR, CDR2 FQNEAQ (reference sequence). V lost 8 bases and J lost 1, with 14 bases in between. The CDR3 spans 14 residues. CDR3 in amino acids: CASYPQGPNTEAFF. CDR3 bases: TGTGCCAGCTATCCACAGGGCCCGAACACTGAAGCTTTCTTT. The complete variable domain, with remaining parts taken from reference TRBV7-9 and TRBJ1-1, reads DTGVSQNPRHKITKRGQNVTFRCDPISEHNRLYWYRQTLGQGPEFLTYFQNEAQLEKSRLLSDRFSAERPKGSFSTLEIQRTEQGDSAMYLCASYPQGPNTEAFFGQGTRLTVV.

CDR3 protein: CATEAGGEQYF. The CDR3 DNA reads TGTGCCACCGAAGCTGGGGGCGAGCAGTACTTC. The chain uses TRBV24-1 and TRBJ2-7; the D gene could be TRBD1 or TRBD2 (5 bases each). This CDR3 is built from 11 residues. The germline V gene has CDR1 KGHDR and CDR2 SFDVKD. Trimming stripped 9 bases from V and 6 bases from J, with 11 bases between.

CDR3 sequence reads: CASSRDSGMETQYF. CDR3 in DNA: TGCGCCAGCAGCCGAGATAGCGGGATGGAGACCCAGTACTTC. The V call is TRBV4-3, the J call TRBJ2-5; TRBD2 matches at 8 bases. The CDR3 covers 14 residues. Germline CDR1 is LGHNA and CDR2 is YSLEER. With V trimmed by 4 bases and J by 5 bases, 6 bases remained unmatched.

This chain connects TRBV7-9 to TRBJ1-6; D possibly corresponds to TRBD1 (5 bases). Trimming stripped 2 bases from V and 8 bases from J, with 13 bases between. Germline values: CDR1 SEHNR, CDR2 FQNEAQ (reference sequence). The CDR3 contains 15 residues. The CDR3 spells CASSLLRTGDSPLHF. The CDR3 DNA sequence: TGTGCCAGCAGCTTACTACGGACGGGGGATTCACCCCTCCACTTT.

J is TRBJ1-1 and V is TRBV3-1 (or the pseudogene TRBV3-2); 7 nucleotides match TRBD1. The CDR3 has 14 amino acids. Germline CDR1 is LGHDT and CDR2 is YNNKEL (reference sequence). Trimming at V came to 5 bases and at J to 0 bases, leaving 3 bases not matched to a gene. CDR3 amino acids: CASSGTALNTEAFF. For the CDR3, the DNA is TGTGCCAGCAGCGGGACAGCCTTGAACACTGAAGCTTTCTTT.

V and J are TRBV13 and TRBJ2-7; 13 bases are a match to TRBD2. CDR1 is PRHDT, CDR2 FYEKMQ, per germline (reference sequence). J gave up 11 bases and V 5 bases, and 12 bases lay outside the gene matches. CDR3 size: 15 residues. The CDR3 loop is CASSPGLAGPTYEYF. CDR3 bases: TGTGCCAGCAGCCCGGGACTAGCGGGACCTACCTACGAGTACTTC.

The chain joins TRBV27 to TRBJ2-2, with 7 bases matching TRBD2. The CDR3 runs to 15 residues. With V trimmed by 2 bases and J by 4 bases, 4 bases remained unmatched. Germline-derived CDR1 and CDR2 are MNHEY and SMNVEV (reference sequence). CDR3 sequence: CASSLAGVPTGELFF. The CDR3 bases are TGTGCCAGCAGTTTAGCGGGGGTACCCACCGGGGAGCTGTTTTTT.

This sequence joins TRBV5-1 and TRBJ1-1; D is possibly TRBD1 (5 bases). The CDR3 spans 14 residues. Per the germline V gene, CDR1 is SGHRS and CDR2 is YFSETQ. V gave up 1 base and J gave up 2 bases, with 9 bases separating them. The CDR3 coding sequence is TGCGCCAGCAGCTTGAGGGGAGTTAACACTGAAGCTTTCTTT. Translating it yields CASSLRGVNTEAFF.

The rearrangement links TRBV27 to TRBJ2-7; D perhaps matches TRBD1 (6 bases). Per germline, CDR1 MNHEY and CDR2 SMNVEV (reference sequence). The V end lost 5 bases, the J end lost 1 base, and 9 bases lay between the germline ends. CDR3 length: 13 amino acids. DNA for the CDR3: TGTGCCAGCAGTCAACAGGGTTCCTACGAGCAGTACTTC. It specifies CASSQQGSYEQYF.

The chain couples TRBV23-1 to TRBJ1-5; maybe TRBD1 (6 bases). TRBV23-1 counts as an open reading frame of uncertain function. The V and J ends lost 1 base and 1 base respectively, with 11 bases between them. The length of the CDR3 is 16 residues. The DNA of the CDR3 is TGCGCCAGCAGTCAATTAGGGGGGGAAAGCAATCAGCCCCAGCATTTT. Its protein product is CASSQLGGESNQPQHF.

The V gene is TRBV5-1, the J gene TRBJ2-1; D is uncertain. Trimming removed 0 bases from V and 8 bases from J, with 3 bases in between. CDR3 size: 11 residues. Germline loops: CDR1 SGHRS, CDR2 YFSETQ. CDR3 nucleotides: TGCGCCAGCAGCTTGGACCATGAGCAGTTCTTC. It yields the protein CASSLDHEQFF.

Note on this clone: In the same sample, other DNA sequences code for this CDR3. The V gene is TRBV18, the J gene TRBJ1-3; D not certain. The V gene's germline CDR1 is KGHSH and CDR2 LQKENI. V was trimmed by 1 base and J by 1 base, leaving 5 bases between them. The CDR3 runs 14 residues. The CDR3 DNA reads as TGTGCCAGCTCACCACAAGGGTCTGGAAACACCATATATTTT. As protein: CASSPQGSGNTIYF. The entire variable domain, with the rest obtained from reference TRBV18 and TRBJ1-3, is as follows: NAGVMQNPRHLVRRRGQEARLRCSPMKGHSHVYWYRQLPEEGLKFMVYLQKENIIDESGMPKERFSAEFPKEGPSILRIQQVVRGDSAAYFCASSPQGSGNTIYFGEGSWLTVV.

The CDR3 spells CASSQSSGNTEAFF. The CDR3 region has the DNA TGTGCCAGCAGCCAATCCTCAGGGAACACTGAAGCTTTCTTT. V is TRBV3-1 (or the pseudogene TRBV3-2) and J is TRBJ1-1; D gene uncertain. This CDR3 region has 14 residues. Germline-derived CDR1 and CDR2 are LGHDT and YNNKEL (reference sequence). Between the trimmed V and J ends, which lost 2 bases and 1 base, there was a span of 8 bases.

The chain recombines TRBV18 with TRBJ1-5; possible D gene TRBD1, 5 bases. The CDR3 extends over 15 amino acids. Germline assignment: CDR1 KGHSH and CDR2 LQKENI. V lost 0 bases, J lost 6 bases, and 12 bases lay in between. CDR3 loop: CASSPPNGAGQPQHF. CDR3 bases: TGTGCCAGCTCACCACCCAATGGGGCTGGTCAGCCCCAGCATTTT. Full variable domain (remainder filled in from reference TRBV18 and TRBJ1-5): NAGVMQNPRHLVRRRGQEARLRCSPMKGHSHVYWYRQLPEEGLKFMVYLQKENIIDESGMPKERFSAEFPKEGPSILRIQQVVRGDSAAYFCASSPPNGAGQPQHFGDGTRLSIL.

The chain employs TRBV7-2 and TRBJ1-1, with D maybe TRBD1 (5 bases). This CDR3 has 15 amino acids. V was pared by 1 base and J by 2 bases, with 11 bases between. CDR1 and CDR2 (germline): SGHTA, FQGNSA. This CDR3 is CASSLGGGINTEAFF. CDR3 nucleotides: TGTGCCAGCAGCTTAGGGGGGGGGATAAACACTGAAGCTTTCTTT.

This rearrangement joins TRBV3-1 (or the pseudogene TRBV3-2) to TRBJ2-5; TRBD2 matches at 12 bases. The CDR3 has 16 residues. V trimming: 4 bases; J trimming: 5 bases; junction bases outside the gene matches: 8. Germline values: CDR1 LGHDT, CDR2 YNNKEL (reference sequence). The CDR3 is CASSPRLAGAGETQYF. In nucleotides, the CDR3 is TGTGCCAGCAGCCCCCGACTAGCGGGGGCCGGGGAGACCCAGTACTTC.

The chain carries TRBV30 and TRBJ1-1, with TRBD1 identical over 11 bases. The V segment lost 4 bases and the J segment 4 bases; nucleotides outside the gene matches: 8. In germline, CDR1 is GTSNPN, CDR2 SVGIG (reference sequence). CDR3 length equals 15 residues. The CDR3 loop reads CAWTLFGTGGTEAFF. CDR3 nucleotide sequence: TGTGCCTGGACACTTTTCGGGACAGGGGGCACTGAAGCTTTCTTT.

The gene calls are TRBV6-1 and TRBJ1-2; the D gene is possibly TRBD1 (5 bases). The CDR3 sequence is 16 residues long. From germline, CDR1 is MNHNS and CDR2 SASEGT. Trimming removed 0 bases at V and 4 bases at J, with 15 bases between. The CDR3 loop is CASSEAGEGALYGYTF. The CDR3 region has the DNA TGTGCCAGCAGTGAAGCGGGGGAAGGGGCACTCTATGGCTACACCTTC.

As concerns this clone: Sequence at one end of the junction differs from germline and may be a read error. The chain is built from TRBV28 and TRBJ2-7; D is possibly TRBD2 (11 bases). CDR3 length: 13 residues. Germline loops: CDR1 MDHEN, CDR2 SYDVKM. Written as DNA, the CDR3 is TGTGCCAGCAGTGACAGGGGGCGACTAGCGGGAAAATTC. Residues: CASSDRGRLAGKF.

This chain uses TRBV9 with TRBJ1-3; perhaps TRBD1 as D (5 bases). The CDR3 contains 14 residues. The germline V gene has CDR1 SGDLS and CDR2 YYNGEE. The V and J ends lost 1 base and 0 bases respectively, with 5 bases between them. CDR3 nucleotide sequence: TGTGCCAGCAGCGTACAGGGCTCTGGAAACACCATATATTTT. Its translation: CASSVQGSGNTIYF.

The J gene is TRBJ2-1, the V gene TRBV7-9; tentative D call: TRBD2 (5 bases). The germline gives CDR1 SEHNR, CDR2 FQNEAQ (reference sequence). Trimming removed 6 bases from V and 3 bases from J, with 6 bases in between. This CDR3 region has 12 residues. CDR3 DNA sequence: TGTGCCAGCAGGGGAGACTACAATGAGCAGTTCTTC. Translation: CASRGDYNEQFF.

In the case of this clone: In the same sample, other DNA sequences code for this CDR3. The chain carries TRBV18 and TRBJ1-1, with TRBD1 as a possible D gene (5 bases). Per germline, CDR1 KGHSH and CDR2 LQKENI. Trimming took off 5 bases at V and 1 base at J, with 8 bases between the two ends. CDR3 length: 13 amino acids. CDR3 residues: CASSSGQNTEAFF. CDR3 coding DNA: TGTGCCAGCTCATCCGGACAGAACACTGAAGCTTTCTTT.

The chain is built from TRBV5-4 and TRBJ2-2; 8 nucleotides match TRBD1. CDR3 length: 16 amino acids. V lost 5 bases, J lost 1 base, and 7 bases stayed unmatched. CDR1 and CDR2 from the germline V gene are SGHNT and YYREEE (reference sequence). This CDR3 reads CASRPDRGRNTGELFF. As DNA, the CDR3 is TGTGCCAGCAGACCCGACAGGGGTCGGAACACCGGGGAGCTGTTTTTT.

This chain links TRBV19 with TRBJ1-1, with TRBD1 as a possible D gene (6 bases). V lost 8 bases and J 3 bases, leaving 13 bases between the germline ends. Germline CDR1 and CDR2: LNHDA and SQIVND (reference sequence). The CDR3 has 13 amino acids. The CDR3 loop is CASYRRGHTEAFF. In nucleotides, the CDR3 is TGTGCCAGTTACAGGCGGGGGCACACTGAAGCTTTCTTT.

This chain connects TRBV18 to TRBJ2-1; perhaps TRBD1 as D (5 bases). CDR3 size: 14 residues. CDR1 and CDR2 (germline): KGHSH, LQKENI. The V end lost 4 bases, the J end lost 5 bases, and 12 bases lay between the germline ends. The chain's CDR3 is CASSQTGANNEQFF. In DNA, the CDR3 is TGTGCCAGCTCACAAACAGGAGCAAACAATGAGCAGTTCTTC. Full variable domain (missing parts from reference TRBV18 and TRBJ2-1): NAGVMQNPRHLVRRRGQEARLRCSPMKGHSHVYWYRQLPEEGLKFMVYLQKENIIDESGMPKERFSAEFPKEGPSILRIQQVVRGDSAAYFCASSQTGANNEQFFGPGTRLTVL.

The CDR3 is CASSYSASGYEQYF. In DNA, the CDR3 is TGTGCCAGCAGTTACTCGGCTAGCGGCTACGAGCAGTACTTC. The V and J genes are TRBV6-6 and TRBJ2-7; 7 bases align to TRBD2. The CDR3 extends over 14 amino acids. Germline V gene lookup returns CDR1 MNHNY and CDR2 SVGAGI (reference sequence). The ends lost 0 bases at V and 3 bases at J; junction bases unmatched: 2.

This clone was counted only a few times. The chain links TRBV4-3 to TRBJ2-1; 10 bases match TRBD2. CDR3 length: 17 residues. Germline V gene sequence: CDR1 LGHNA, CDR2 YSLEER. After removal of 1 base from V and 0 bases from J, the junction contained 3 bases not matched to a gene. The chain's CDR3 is CASSQGASGSSYNEQFF. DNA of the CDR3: TGCGCCAGCAGCCAAGGTGCTAGCGGGAGCTCCTACAATGAGCAGTTCTTC.

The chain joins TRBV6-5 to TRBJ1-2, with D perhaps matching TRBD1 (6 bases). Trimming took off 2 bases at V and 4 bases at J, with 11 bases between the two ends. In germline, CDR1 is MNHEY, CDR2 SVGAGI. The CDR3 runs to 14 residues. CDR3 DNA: TGTGCCAGCAGTTACCGGAGGGGGGTCTATGGCTACACCTTC. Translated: CASSYRRGVYGYTF.